This T cell receptor beta chain was identified in a study of regulatory T cells in long-lasting Graves disease. Trimming at V came to 3 bases and at J to 5 bases, leaving 9 bases not matched to a gene. The CDR3 spans 15 residues. CDR1 and CDR2 from the germline V gene are DFQATT and SNEGSKA (reference sequence). Stated time point: persistent/refractory GD, antithyroid drugs over 5 years with positive TRAb. RNA from PBMCs was the source of the TCR library. This clonotype has more than one count but fewer than ten. For TCR beta, libraries came from iRepertoire HTBI primers and Arm-PCR of CDR3 regions. A single record per CDR3 protein comes from TCRdb applying MiXCR to the multiplex PCR reads. Of some 340,000 distinct CDR3 sequences listed, about 23% were seen once; the top ten hold around 30%.

The chain is built from TRBV20-1 and TRBJ1-1; the match to TRBD1 covers 10 bases. Sequences were derived from peripheral blood mononuclear cells (PBMCs), sampled when the disease was refractory, from a patient treated with antithyroid drugs. This receptor was taken from a woman in her thirties or forties with Graves disease. This chain's CDR3 is CSARRSGTGVTEAFF. The CDR3 DNA reads as TGCAGTGCTAGGCGGTCGGGGACAGGGGTTACTGAAGCTTTCTTT.